This T cell receptor beta chain is drawn from a study of T cells in Graves' hyperthyroidism and ophthalmopathy. Template material for amplifying TCR beta CDR3 regions consisted of RNA transcripts. The TCR CDR3 was amplified in a first-round RT-PCR using the HTBI primer set. Using its own MiXCR run on the multiplex PCR reads, TCRdb lists one record per CDR3 protein. Of roughly 650,000 distinct CDR3 sequences listed, about 16% are singletons. The diagnostic basis comprised clinical symptoms, serum thyroxine and TRAb, thyroid ultrasound and orbital computed tomography. The CDR3 consists of 13 residues. V was clipped by 7 bases and J by 4 bases; unmatched bases: 1. This clonotype came up many times.

The receptor's source is a woman in her thirties or forties with Graves' ophthalmopathy. The chain has TRBV12-3 or TRBV12-4 and TRBJ2-1; 10 nucleotides agree with TRBD2. Sample: blood. Here the CDR3 DNA reads TGTGCCAGCAAGCGGGAGGGATACAATGAGCAGTTCTTC. It is translated as CASKREGYNEQFF.